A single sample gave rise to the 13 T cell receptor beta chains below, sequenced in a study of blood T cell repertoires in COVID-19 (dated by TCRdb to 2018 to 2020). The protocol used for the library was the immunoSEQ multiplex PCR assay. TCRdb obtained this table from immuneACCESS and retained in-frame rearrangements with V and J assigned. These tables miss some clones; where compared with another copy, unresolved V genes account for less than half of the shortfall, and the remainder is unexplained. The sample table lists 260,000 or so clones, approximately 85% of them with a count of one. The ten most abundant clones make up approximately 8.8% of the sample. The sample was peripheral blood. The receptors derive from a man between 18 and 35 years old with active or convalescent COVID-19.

The CDR3 is CASSVAMTGNTGELFF. CDR3 in DNA: TGTGCCAGCAGCGTAGCCATGACAGGTAACACCGGGGAGCTGTTTTTT. The V call is TRBV9, the J call TRBJ2-2; TRBD1 might be the D (6 bases). V lost 0 bases and J 2 bases, leaving 11 bases between the germline ends. CDR1 and CDR2 from the germline V gene are SGDLS and YYNGEE. The CDR3 totals 16 residues.

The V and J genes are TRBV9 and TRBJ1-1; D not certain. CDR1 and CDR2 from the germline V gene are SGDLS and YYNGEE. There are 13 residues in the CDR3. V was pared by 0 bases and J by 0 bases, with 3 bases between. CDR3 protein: CASSVALNTEAFF. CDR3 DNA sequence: TGTGCCAGCAGCGTAGCTCTGAACACTGAAGCTTTCTTT.

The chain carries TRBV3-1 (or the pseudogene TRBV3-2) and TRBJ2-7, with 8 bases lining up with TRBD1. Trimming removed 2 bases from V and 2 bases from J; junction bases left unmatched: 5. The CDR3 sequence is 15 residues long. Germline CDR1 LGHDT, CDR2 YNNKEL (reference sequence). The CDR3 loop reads CASSQRPGQAYEQYF. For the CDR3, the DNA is TGTGCCAGCAGCCAACGCCCGGGACAGGCCTACGAGCAGTACTTC.

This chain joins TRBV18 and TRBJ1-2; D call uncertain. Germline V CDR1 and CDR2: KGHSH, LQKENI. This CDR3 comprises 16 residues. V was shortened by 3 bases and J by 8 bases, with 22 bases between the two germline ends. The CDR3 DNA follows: TGTGCCAGCTCACCTGGACCCGGGCCGCAGTCGGGGGGCTACACCTTC. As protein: CASSPGPGPQSGGYTF. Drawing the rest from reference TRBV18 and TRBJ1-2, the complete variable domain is NAGVMQNPRHLVRRRGQEARLRCSPMKGHSHVYWYRQLPEEGLKFMVYLQKENIIDESGMPKERFSAEFPKEGPSILRIQQVVRGDSAAYFCASSPGPGPQSGGYTFGSGTRLTVV.

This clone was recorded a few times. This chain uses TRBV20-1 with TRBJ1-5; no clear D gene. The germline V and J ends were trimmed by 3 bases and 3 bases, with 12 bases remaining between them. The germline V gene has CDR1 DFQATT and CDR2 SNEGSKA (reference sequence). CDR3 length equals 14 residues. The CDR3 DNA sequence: TGCAGTGCTAGTCCCACAGCTCTCAATCAGCCCCAGCATTTT. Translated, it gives CSASPTALNQPQHF.

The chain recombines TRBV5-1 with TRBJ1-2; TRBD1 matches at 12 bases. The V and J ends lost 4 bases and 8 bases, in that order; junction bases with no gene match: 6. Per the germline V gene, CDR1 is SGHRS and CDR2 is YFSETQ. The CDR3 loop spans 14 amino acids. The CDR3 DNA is TGCGCCAGCAGCGGGACAGGGGGCTGGTCGGGCTACACCTTC. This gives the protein CASSGTGGWSGYTF.

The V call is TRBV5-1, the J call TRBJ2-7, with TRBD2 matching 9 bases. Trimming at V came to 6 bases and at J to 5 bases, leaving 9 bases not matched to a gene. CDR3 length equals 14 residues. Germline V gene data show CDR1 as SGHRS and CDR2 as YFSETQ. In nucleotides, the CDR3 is TGCGCCAGCACACTGCGGGGGGGAAAGGACGAGCAGTACTTC. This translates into CASTLRGGKDEQYF.

Here the CDR3 reads CASSRDRETQYF. In DNA form, the CDR3 reads TGCGCCAGCTCCCGGGACAGGGAGACCCAGTACTTC. The chain joins TRBV10-1 to TRBJ2-5, with 8 bases identical to TRBD1. Germline loops: CDR1 WNHNN, CDR2 SYGVQD (reference sequence). This CDR3 has 12 amino acids. V lost 8 bases to trimming and J lost 5 bases; unmatched junction nucleotides: 4.

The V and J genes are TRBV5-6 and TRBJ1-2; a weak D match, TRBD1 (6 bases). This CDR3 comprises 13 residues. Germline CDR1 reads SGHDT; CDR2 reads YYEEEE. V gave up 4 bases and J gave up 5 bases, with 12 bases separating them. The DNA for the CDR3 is TGTGCCAGCAGCGCTGACAGGAGATATGGCTACACCTTC. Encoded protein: CASSADRRYGYTF.

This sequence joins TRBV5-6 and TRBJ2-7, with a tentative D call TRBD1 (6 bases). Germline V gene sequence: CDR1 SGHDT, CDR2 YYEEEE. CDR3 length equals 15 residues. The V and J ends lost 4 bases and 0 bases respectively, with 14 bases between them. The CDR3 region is CASSGLGTSSYEQYF. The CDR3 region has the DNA TGTGCCAGCAGCGGTTTGGGGACAAGCTCCTACGAGCAGTACTTC.

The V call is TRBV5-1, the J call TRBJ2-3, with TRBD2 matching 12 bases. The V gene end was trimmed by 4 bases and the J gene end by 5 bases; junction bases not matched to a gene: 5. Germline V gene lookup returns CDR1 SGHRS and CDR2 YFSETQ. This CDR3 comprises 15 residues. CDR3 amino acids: CASSAGLAGRDTQYF. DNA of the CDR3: TGCGCCAGCAGCGCCGGACTAGCGGGAAGAGATACGCAGTATTTT. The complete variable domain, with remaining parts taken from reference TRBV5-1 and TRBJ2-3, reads KAGVTQTPRYLIKTRGQQVTLSCSPISGHRSVSWYQQTPGQGLQFLFEYFSETQRNKGNFPGRFSGRQFSNSRSEMNVSTLELGDSALYLCASSAGLAGRDTQYFGPGTRLTVL.

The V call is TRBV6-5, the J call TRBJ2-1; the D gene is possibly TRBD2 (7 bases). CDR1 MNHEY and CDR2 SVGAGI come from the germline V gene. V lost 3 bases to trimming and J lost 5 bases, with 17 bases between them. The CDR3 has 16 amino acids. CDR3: CASSYEGGGFDNEQFF. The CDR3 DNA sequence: TGTGCCAGCAGTTATGAGGGAGGGGGGTTCGACAATGAGCAGTTCTTC.

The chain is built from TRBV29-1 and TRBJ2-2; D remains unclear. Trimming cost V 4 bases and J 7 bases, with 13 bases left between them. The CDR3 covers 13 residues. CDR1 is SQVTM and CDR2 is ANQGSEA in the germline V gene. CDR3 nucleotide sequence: TGCAGCGTTGTGAGCCCCTTGAGCGGGGAGCTGTTTTTT. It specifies CSVVSPLSGELFF.